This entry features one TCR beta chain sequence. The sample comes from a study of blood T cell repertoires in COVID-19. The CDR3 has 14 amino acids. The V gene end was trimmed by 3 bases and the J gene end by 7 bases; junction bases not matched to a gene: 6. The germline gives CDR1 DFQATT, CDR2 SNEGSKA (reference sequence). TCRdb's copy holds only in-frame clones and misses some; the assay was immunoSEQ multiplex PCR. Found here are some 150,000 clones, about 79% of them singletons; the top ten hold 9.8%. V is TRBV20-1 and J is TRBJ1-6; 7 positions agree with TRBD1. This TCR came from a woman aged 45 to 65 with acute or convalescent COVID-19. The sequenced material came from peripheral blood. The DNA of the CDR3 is TGCAGTGCTAGTTGGGGCAGGGGGAATTCACCCCTCCACTTT. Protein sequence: CSASWGRGNSPLHF.